The TCR beta chain under discussion was sequenced for a study of STAT5B mutations in CD4+ large granular lymphocyte leukemia. The authors' processing: Lowest detectable productive clonotype frequency was 2.59 x 10-5. The data were produced by immunoSEQ multiplex PCR, yet TCRdb's version contains in-frame clones alone and is incomplete. Clone size and the V and J calls come from that table; the DNA yielded D and trimming. The sample lists under 35,000 clones, around 80% occurring once. Only a few counts were recorded for this clone. The sample taken for sequencing was CD4+ T cells from blood buffy coats. The clonotype comes from a human donor in good health.

The CDR3 coding sequence is TGCGCCAGCGGGCCGGGACACCGGAGCTCTGGGGCCAACGTCCTGACTTTC. Its protein product is CASGPGHRSSGANVLTF. V and J are TRBV5-1 and TRBJ2-6, with D perhaps TRBD1 (6 bases). CDR1 SGHRS and CDR2 YFSETQ come from the germline V gene. The CDR3 extends over 17 amino acids. V dropped 7 bases and J dropped 0 bases, with 17 bases sitting between them.